Listed here are 24 T cell receptor beta chains from one sample, sequenced in a study of cytomegalovirus exposure and HLA in healthy donors. It was with 60 Vbeta and 13 Jbeta primers that the PCR ran. Libraries were prepared by immunoSEQ multiplex PCR; TCRdb keeps only in-frame clonotypes and omits some of them. The data show over 130,000 clones, 70% to 90% seen once. Specimen: PBMCs. The receptors come from a woman aged 40-49 years in good health and CMV-seronegative.

With regard to this clone: This specimen includes other DNA sequences encoding the same CDR3. The V call is TRBV7-8, the J call TRBJ2-4, with D perhaps matching TRBD2 (7 bases). The CDR3 spans 17 residues. CDR1 is SGHVS, CDR2 FQNEAQ, per germline. V lost 6 bases and J lost 0, with 18 bases in between. CDR3: CASRRGRAYQAKNIQYF. The CDR3 coding sequence is TGTGCCAGCAGGAGGGGGAGGGCGTATCAAGCCAAAAACATTCAGTACTTC.

The table lists this clone with a count of one. The rearrangement links TRBV28 to TRBJ1-5, with 7 nucleotides matching TRBD1. This CDR3 is 17 amino acids long. The V gene's germline CDR1 is MDHEN and CDR2 SYDVKM. V shed 3 bases and J 10 bases; nucleotides not matched to a gene: 18. Written as DNA, the CDR3 is TGTGCCAGCAGTTTGTGGCGACAGGGACCATCACCCCAACCCCAGCATTTT. It specifies CASSLWRQGPSPQPQHF.

CDR3 loop: CASSPGFSYEQYF. CDR3 DNA sequence: TGTGCCAGCAGCCCAGGTTTCTCCTACGAGCAGTACTTC. The J gene is TRBJ2-7, the V gene TRBV7-2; D is unclear. The germline gives CDR1 SGHTA, CDR2 FQGNSA. This CDR3 is 13 amino acids long. Between the trimmed V and J ends, which lost 5 bases and 0 bases, there was a span of 8 bases.

This clone appeared a single time. The J gene is TRBJ2-1, the V gene TRBV30; a weak D match, TRBD2 (5 bases). The V gene lost 1 base and the J gene lost 8 bases, with 18 bases spanning the gap. Germline CDR1 GTSNPN, CDR2 SVGIG (reference sequence). The CDR3 loop spans 15 amino acids. The CDR3 is CAWSDSGSSRDEQFF. CDR3 coding DNA: TGTGCCTGGAGTGATTCCGGGTCCTCGAGGGATGAGCAGTTCTTC.

The gene calls are TRBV28 and TRBJ2-7, with 8 bases identical to TRBD1. This CDR3 spans 15 amino acids. Germline V CDR1 and CDR2: MDHEN, SYDVKM. The V segment lost 6 bases and the J segment 0 bases; nucleotides outside the gene matches: 7. DNA of the CDR3: TGTGCCAGCAGATCATTCACAGGGGGCTCCTACGAGCAGTACTTC. This sequence encodes CASRSFTGGSYEQYF.

The chain is built from TRBV19 and TRBJ1-5; D uncertain. The CDR3 runs to 13 residues. Germline CDR1 is LNHDA and CDR2 is SQIVND (reference sequence). V lost 6 bases and J lost 6, with 12 bases in between. CDR3 DNA sequence: TGTGCCAGTAGATCAAAGGAGCCTCAGCCCCAGCATTTT. It specifies CASRSKEPQPQHF.

This rearrangement joins TRBV28 to TRBJ2-5; perhaps TRBD1 as D (6 bases). The CDR3 length is 12 residues. The V gene's germline CDR1 is MDHEN and CDR2 SYDVKM. V shed 10 bases and J shed 2 bases, with 11 bases lying between them. CDR3 in amino acids: CATQGRQETQYF. CDR3 DNA sequence: TGTGCCACGCAGGGGCGGCAAGAGACCCAGTACTTC.

V is TRBV6-5 and J is TRBJ2-7; 9 bases align to TRBD2. This CDR3 has 16 amino acids. CDR1 and CDR2 (germline): MNHEY, SVGAGI. The V segment lost 0 bases and the J segment 0 bases; nucleotides outside the gene matches: 3. The CDR3 loop is CASSYSAGGSSYEQYF. DNA of the CDR3: TGTGCCAGCAGTTACTCGGCGGGGGGGAGCTCCTACGAGCAGTACTTC.

J is TRBJ1-5 and V is TRBV13, with a tentative D call TRBD1 (5 bases). The CDR3 is 14 amino acids. The ends were cut back, 6 bases at V and 1 base at J, with 10 bases in the middle. Germline lookup yields CDR1 PRHDT and CDR2 FYEKMQ (reference sequence). The CDR3 spells CASSLGGSNQPQHF. In nucleotides, the CDR3 is TGTGCCAGCAGTCTGGGGGGGAGCAATCAGCCCCAGCATTTT.

This clone occurred a few times. This chain joins TRBV7-2 and TRBJ2-7; TRBD1 matches at 10 bases. V lost 3 bases, J lost 7 bases, and 6 bases stayed unmatched. The CDR3 consists of 14 residues. Germline loops: CDR1 SGHTA, CDR2 FQGNSA. The CDR3 bases are TGTGCCAGCAGCTTGGGGACAGGGGATCGGGAGCAGTACTTC. The encoded protein is CASSLGTGDREQYF.

The chain recombines TRBV19 with TRBJ2-3; D gene ambiguous. This CDR3 contains 20 residues. Germline V lookup: CDR1 LNHDA, CDR2 SQIVND (reference sequence). V gave up 1 base and J gave up 3 bases, with 26 bases separating them. The CDR3 sequence: CASSIGPRYLLILSTDTQYF. CDR3 DNA: TGTGCCAGTAGTATAGGTCCCCGCTACCTGCTAATACTCTCGACAGATACGCAGTATTTT.

The gene calls are TRBV29-1 and TRBJ2-7, with 11 bases lining up with TRBD2. The germline V gene has CDR1 SQVTM and CDR2 ANQGSEA. This CDR3 is built from 12 residues. V gave up 6 bases and J gave up 9 bases; unmatched junction bases: 7. CDR3 amino acids: CSVTSGKDWQYF. The CDR3 bases are TGCAGCGTGACTAGCGGGAAGGATTGGCAGTACTTC.

V and J are TRBV6-1 and TRBJ1-1, with D possibly matching TRBD1 (5 bases). The CDR3 spans 14 residues. Germline values: CDR1 MNHNS, CDR2 SASEGT. Trimming removed 3 bases from V and 7 bases from J, with 15 bases in between. CDR3 sequence reads: CASSDFDRPLEAFF. The DNA of the CDR3 is TGTGCCAGCAGTGATTTCGACAGACCCCTTGAAGCTTTCTTT.

V and J are TRBV28 and TRBJ2-7; 9 bases align to TRBD1. Germline trimming cut 7 bases from V and 3 bases from J; bases unmatched to any gene: 4. The CDR3 is 13 residues long. CDR1 and CDR2 (germline): MDHEN, SYDVKM. This CDR3 is CASKPGQGYEQYF. Written as DNA, the CDR3 is TGTGCCAGCAAACCGGGACAGGGCTACGAGCAGTACTTC.

The chain uses TRBV6-6 and TRBJ2-3; 7 bases fit TRBD2. The V gene end was trimmed by 8 bases and the J gene end by 7 bases; junction bases not matched to a gene: 6. The CDR3 loop spans 12 amino acids. The V gene's germline CDR1 is MNHNY and CDR2 SVGAGI (reference sequence). CDR3 sequence (DNA): TGTGCCAGCGGGGGGGAGGGACATACGCAGTATTTT. Translated, it gives CASGGEGHTQYF.

CDR3 protein: CASSELRTTGELFF. CDR3 DNA sequence: TGCGCCAGCAGTGAGCTTCGAACTACCGGGGAGCTGTTTTTT. V gene TRBV10-2 combines with J gene TRBJ2-2; no reliable D call. V lost 2 bases to trimming and J lost 5 bases, with 9 bases between them. The CDR3 is 14 amino acids. The germline V gene encodes CDR1 WSHSY and CDR2 SAAADI.

The rearrangement joins TRBV4-2 to TRBJ1-2, with 8 bases lining up with TRBD1. Germline values: CDR1 LGHNA, CDR2 YNFKEQ. Losses at the gene ends were 3 bases for V and 8 bases for J; bases not matched to a gene: 11. CDR3 length equals 15 residues. DNA for the CDR3: TGTGCCAGCAGCCAGGAAAGACAGGGGCCGGGGGGCTACACCTTC. It specifies CASSQERQGPGGYTF.

As regards this clone: Other nucleotide sequences in the sample specify the same CDR3. V is TRBV4-1 and J is TRBJ1-2, with a tentative D call TRBD1 (6 bases). The germline gives CDR1 MGHRA, CDR2 YSYEKL. V dropped 1 base and J dropped 3 bases, with 15 bases sitting between them. This CDR3 has 16 residues. The chain's CDR3 is CASSQGRTDLYYGYTF. CDR3 nucleotides: TGCGCCAGCAGCCAAGGCAGGACAGACCTTTACTATGGCTACACCTTC.

The chain combines TRBV7-2 with TRBJ1-5; 10 positions match TRBD1. In germline, CDR1 is SGHTA, CDR2 FQGNSA. There are 15 residues in the CDR3. V lost 5 bases, J lost 6 bases, and 7 bases stayed unmatched. CDR3 in DNA: TGTGCCAGCAGCCCGGGACAGGGGTTCGGTCAGCCCCAGCATTTT. It is translated as CASSPGQGFGQPQHF.

The rearrangement joins TRBV6-5 to TRBJ1-3; D not certain. Trimming stripped 4 bases from V and 9 bases from J, with 16 bases between. Germline CDR1 reads MNHEY; CDR2 reads SVGAGI. The CDR3 runs to 14 residues. The CDR3 coding sequence is TGTGCCAGCAGTTCTCGGGGAACCATTTCCACCATATATTTT. Its protein is CASSSRGTISTIYF.

The V call is TRBV11-3, the J call TRBJ2-1, with 13 bases identical to TRBD2. Germline trimming cut 1 base from V and 10 bases from J; bases unmatched to any gene: 1. CDR3 length: 14 residues. Germline V gene sequence: CDR1 SGHNT, CDR2 YENEEA. The CDR3 region is CASSLGGLAGEQFF. CDR3 nucleotides: TGTGCCAGCAGCTTAGGGGGACTAGCGGGGGAGCAGTTCTTC. Combining the CDR3 with reference TRBV11-3 and TRBJ2-1 gives the whole variable domain EAGVVQSPRYKIIEKKQPVAFWCNPISGHNTLYWYLQNLGQGPELLIRYENEEAVDDSQLPKDRFSAERLKGVDSTLKIQPAELGDSAVYLCASSLGGLAGEQFFGPGTRLTVL.

This clone showed up just once. The V gene is TRBV5-4, the J gene TRBJ2-2, with TRBD2 identical over 9 bases. Trimming at V came to 0 bases and at J to 7 bases, leaving 1 base not matched to a gene. Germline V gives CDR1 SGHNT, CDR2 YYREEE (reference sequence). The CDR3 loop spans 14 amino acids. CDR3 in amino acids: CASSLGGRDGELFF. CDR3 DNA: TGTGCCAGCAGCTTGGGCGGGAGGGACGGGGAGCTGTTTTTT.

This chain joins TRBV4-2 and TRBJ2-5, with TRBD1 identical over 8 bases. V was clipped by 4 bases and J by 4 bases; unmatched bases: 8. Germline V gene lookup returns CDR1 LGHNA and CDR2 YNFKEQ. CDR3 length equals 15 residues. The CDR3 DNA reads as TGTGCCAGCAGCCCAACAGGACAGGGCTCAGAGACCCAGTACTTC. Translation: CASSPTGQGSETQYF.

This chain connects TRBV7-3 to TRBJ2-3, with unresolved D. The CDR3 runs 13 residues. Between the trimmed V and J ends, which lost 4 bases and 1 base, there was a span of 6 bases. CDR1 and CDR2 (germline): SGHTA, FQGTGA. DNA of the CDR3: TGTGCCAGCAGCTCCTCCGGCACAGATACGCAGTATTTT. Amino acid sequence: CASSSSGTDTQYF.